What follows are 6 T cell receptor beta chains derived from one specimen sequenced in a study of blood T cell repertoires in COVID-19. TCRdb's table, derived via immunoSEQ multiplex PCR, lists solely in-frame clones and lacks some. The sample consists of roughly 120,000 clones, about nine tenths of them appearing once. Sequencing was carried out using peripheral blood. These receptors all stem from a human donor with active COVID-19. The donor label of this sample is uncertain.

The CDR3 sequence is CASSVGAGVSYNEQFF. Here the CDR3 DNA reads TGTGCCAGCAGCGTAGGGGCGGGCGTCTCCTACAATGAGCAGTTCTTC. The chain links TRBV9 to TRBJ2-1; perhaps TRBD2 as D (5 bases). The V gene's germline CDR1 is SGDLS and CDR2 YYNGEE. This CDR3 is built from 16 residues. Trimming took 0 bases from V and 0 from J, leaving 10 bases between them.

The CDR3 DNA is TGTGCCAGCAGTTTATCCCTCGGGACAGCCGGAGCAGGCTACACCTTC. Protein: CASSLSLGTAGAGYTF. The chain links TRBV27 to TRBJ1-2; 7 nucleotides align to TRBD1. Germline CDR1 and CDR2: MNHEY and SMNVEV (reference sequence). Trimming cost V 0 bases and J 8 bases; bases outside gene matches: 12. The CDR3 has 16 amino acids.

The V and J genes are TRBV7-2 and TRBJ2-5, with 16 nucleotides matching TRBD2. The CDR3 is 18 amino acids. After removal of 8 bases from V and 5 bases from J, the junction contained 14 bases not matched to a gene. In germline, CDR1 is SGHTA, CDR2 FQGNSA. The CDR3 loop reads CASCRSGTSGGAGETQYF. In nucleotides, the CDR3 is TGTGCCAGCTGCCGGTCCGGGACTAGCGGGGGGGCAGGGGAGACCCAGTACTTC.

V is TRBV7-9 and J is TRBJ2-5; D ambiguous. Germline CDR1 is SEHNR and CDR2 is FQNEAQ (reference sequence). The CDR3 runs to 15 residues. V shed 3 bases and J shed 2 bases, with 13 bases lying between them. The CDR3 loop is CASSFSFGEQETQYF. The CDR3, as DNA: TGTGCCAGCAGCTTTAGCTTCGGTGAACAAGAGACCCAGTACTTC. The variable domain in full, with the rest retrieved from reference TRBV7-9 and TRBJ2-5, is DTGVSQNPRHKITKRGQNVTFRCDPISEHNRLYWYRQTLGQGPEFLTYFQNEAQLEKSRLLSDRFSAERPKGSFSTLEIQRTEQGDSAMYLCASSFSFGEQETQYFGPGTRLLVL.

The rearrangement uses TRBV5-1 and TRBJ2-2; maybe TRBD1 (5 bases). The germline gives CDR1 SGHRS, CDR2 YFSETQ. The germline V and J ends were trimmed by 3 bases and 0 bases, with 12 bases remaining between them. CDR3 length: 16 amino acids. CDR3 residues: CASSSRVEANTGELFF. The DNA for the CDR3 is TGCGCCAGCAGCTCCAGGGTCGAGGCGAACACCGGGGAGCTGTTTTTT.

The V call is TRBV2, the J call TRBJ2-3; TRBD2 is a possible D gene (7 bases). Between the trimmed V and J ends, which lost 4 bases and 13 bases, there was a span of 18 bases. The germline CDR1 and CDR2 sequences are SNHLY and FYNNEI. The CDR3 runs to 13 residues. The CDR3 sequence is CASSGLQTGGKYF. The CDR3 DNA sequence: TGTGCCAGCAGTGGACTGCAAACGGGGGGCAAGTATTTT.